This section outlines one T cell receptor beta chain sequence together with its context. Its ends do not fully match the called genes, so a read error is possible. Profiling that covered TCR beta VDJ and CDR3 relied on genomic DNA as its template. One entry per CDR3 protein results from TCRdb running MiXCR on the reads. The table shows about 200,000 distinct CDR3 sequences, with almost 50% occurring only once. The sample belongs to a study of CD8+CD57+ T cells in acquired aplastic anemia. Sequencing involved patients with CD8+CD57+ cell expansion previously shown by flow cytometry. Sequenced input: sorted CD4+, CD8+, or CD8+CD57+ T cells (not recorded which) from PBMCs. The origin of this receptor is a human donor with aplastic anemia.

This chain's CDR3 is CASSLSGGAIQETQCF. CDR3 coding DNA: TGCGCCAGCAGCCTTAGCGGGGGGGCGATCCAAGAGACCCAGTGCTTC. The rearrangement uses TRBV4-1 and TRBJ2-5; 11 bases map to TRBD2. From germline, CDR1 is MGHRA and CDR2 YSYEKL. This CDR3 comprises 16 residues.